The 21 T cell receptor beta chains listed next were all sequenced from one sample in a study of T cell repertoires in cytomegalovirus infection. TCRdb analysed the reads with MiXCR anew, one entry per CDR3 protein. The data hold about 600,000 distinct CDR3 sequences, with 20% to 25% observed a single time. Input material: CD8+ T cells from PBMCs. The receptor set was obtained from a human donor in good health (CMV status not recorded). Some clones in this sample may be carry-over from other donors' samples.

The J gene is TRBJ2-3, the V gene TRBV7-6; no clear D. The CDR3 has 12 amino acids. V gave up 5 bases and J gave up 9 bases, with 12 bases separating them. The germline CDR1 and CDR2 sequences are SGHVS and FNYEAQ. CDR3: CASSLAGPTQYF. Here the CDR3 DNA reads TGTGCCAGCAGCCTCGCAGGCCCGACGCAGTATTTT.

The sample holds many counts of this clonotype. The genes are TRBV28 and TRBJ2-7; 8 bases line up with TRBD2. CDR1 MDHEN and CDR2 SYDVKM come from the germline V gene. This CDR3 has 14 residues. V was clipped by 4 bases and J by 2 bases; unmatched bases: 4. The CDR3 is CASSYPGGAYEQYV. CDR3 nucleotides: TGTGCCAGCAGTTACCCCGGGGGGGCCTACGAGCAGTACGTC.

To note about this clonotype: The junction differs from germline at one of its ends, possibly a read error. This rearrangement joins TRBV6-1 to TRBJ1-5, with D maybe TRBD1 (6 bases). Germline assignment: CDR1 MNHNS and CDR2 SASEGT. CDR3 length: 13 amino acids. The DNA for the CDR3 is TGTACCAGCAGCGAGGGGGTCAATCAGCCCCAGCATTTT. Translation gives CTSSEGVNQPQHF.

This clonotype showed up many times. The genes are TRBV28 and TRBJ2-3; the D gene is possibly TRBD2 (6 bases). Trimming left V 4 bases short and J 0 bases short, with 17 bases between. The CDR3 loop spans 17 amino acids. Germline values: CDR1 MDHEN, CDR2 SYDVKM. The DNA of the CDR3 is TGTGCCAGCAGTTCGCCCGTGACTAGTCCTAGCACAGATACGCAGTATTTT. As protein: CASSSPVTSPSTDTQYF.

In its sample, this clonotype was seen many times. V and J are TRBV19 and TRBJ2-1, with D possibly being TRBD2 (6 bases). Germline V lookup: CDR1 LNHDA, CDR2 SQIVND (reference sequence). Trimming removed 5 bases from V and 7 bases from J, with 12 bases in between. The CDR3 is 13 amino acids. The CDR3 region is CASSLGGPNEQFF. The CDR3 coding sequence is TGTGCCAGTAGTCTTGGAGGGCCGAATGAGCAGTTCTTC. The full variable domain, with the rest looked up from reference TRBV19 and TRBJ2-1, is DGGITQSPKYLFRKEGQNVTLSCEQNLNHDAMYWYRQDPGQGLRLIYYSQIVNDFQKGDIAEGYSVSREKKESFPLTVTSAQKNPTAFYLCASSLGGPNEQFFGPGTRLTVL.

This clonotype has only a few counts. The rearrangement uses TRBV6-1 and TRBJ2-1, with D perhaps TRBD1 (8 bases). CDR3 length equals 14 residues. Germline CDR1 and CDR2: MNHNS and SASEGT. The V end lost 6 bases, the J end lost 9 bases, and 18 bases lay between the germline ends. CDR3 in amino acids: CASSQQGGGVEQFF. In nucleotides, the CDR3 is TGTGCCAGCAGCCAACAGGGGGGGGGCGTTGAGCAGTTCTTC.

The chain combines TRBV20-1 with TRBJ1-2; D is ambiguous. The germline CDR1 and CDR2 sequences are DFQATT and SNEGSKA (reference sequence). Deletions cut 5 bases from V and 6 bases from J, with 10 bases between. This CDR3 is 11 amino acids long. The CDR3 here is CSAPPGDGYTF. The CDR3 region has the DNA TGCAGTGCTCCTCCCGGGGATGGCTACACCTTC.

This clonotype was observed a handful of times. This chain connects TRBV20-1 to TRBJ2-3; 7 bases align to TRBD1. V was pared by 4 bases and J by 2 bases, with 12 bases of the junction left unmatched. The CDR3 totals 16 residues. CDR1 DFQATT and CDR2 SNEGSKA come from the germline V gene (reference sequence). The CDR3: CSATTGTEFFTDTQYF. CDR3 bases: TGCAGTGCTACAACCGGGACAGAGTTTTTCACAGATACGCAGTATTTT.

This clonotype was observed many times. The CDR3 loop is CASSWSLGSGNEQFF. The CDR3 bases are TGTGCCAGCAGCTGGTCCCTGGGGTCCGGGAATGAGCAGTTCTTC. J is TRBJ2-1 and V is TRBV7-9; D is undetermined. This CDR3 region has 15 residues. Germline-derived CDR1 and CDR2 are SEHNR and FQNEAQ (reference sequence). Trimming cost V 4 bases and J 7 bases, with 17 bases left between them.

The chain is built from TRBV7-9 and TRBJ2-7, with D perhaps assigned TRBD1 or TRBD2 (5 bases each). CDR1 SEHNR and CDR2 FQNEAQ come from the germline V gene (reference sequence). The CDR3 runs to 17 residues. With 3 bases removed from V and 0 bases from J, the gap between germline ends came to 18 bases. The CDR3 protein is CASSLGEFRQSSYEQYF. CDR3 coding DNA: TGTGCCAGCAGCTTGGGGGAATTCAGACAGAGCTCCTACGAGCAGTACTTC.

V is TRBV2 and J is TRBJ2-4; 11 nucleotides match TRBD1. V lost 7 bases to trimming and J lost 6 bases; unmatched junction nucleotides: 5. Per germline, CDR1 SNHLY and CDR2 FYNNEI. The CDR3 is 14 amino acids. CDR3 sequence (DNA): TGTGCCAGCATCGGACAGGGGGCTTTAAACATTCAGTACTTC. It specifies CASIGQGALNIQYF.

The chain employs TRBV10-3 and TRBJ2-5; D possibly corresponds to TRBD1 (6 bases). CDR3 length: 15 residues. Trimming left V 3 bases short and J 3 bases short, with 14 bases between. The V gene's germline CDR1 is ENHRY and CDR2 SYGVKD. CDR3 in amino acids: CAISEFRGSEETQYF. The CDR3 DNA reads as TGTGCCATCAGTGAATTCAGGGGTTCCGAAGAGACCCAGTACTTC.

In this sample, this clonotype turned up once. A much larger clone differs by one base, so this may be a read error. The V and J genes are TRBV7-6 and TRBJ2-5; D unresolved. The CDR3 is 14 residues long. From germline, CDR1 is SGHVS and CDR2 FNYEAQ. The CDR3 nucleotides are TGTGTCAGCAGCTTAAATCTCGCGCAAGAGACCCAGTACTTC. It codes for CVSSLNLAQETQYF. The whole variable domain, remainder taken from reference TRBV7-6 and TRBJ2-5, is GAGVSQSPRYKVTKRGQDVALRCDPISGHVSLYWYRQALGQGPEFLTYFNYEAQQDKSGLPNDRFSAERPEGSISTLTIQRTEQRDSAMYRCVSSLNLAQETQYFGPGTRLLVL.

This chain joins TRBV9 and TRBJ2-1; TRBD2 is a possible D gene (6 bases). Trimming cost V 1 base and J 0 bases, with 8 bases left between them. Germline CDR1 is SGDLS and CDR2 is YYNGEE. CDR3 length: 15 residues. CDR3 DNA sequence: TGTGCCAGCAGCGTATGGGGGGTCTCCTACAATGAGCAGTTCTTC. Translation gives CASSVWGVSYNEQFF.

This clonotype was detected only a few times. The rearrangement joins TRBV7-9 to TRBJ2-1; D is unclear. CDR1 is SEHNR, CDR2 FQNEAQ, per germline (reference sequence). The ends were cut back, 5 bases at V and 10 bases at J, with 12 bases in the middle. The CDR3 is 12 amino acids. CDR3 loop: CASSQLADEQFF. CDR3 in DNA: TGTGCCAGCAGCCAATTAGCCGACGAGCAGTTCTTC. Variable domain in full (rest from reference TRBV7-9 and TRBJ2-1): DTGVSQNPRHKITKRGQNVTFRCDPISEHNRLYWYRQTLGQGPEFLTYFQNEAQLEKSRLLSDRFSAERPKGSFSTLEIQRTEQGDSAMYLCASSQLADEQFFGPGTRLTVL.

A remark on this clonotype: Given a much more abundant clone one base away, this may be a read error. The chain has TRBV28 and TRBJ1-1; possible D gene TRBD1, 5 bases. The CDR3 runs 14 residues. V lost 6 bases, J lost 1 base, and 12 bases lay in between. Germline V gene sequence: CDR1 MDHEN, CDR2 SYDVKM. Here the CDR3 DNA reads TGTGCCAGCAGCCCGGGACTCCAGAACACTGAAGCTTTCTTT. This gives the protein CASSPGLQNTEAFF.

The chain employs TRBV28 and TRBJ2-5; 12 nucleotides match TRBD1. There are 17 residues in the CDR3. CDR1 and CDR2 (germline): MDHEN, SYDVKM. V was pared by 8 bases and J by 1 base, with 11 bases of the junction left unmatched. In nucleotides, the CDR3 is TGTGCCAGCTTTAATGAGGGACAGGGGGCGTCCCAAGAGACCCAGTACTTC. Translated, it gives CASFNEGQGASQETQYF. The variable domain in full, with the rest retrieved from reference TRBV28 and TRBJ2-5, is DVKVTQSSRYLVKRTGEKVFLECVQDMDHENMFWYRQDPGLGLRLIYFSYDVKMKEKGDIPEGYSVSREKKERFSLILESASTNQTSMYLCASFNEGQGASQETQYFGPGTRLLVL.

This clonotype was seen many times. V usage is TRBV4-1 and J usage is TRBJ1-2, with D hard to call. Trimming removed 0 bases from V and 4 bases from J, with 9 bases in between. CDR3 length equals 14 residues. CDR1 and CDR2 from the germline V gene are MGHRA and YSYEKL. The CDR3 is CASSQEWRPYGYTF. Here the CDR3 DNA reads TGCGCCAGCAGCCAAGAGTGGAGACCCTATGGCTACACCTTC.

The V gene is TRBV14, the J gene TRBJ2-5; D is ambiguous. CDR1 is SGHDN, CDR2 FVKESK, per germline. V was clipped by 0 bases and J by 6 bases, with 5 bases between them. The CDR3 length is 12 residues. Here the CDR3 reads CASSQDYKTQYF. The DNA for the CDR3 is TGTGCCAGCAGCCAAGATTATAAGACCCAGTACTTC.

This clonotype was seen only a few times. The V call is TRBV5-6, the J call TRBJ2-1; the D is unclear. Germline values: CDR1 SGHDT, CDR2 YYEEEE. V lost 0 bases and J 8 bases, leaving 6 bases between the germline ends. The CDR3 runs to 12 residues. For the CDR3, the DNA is TGTGCCAGCAGCTTGGGGACGTATGAGCAGTTCTTC. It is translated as CASSLGTYEQFF.

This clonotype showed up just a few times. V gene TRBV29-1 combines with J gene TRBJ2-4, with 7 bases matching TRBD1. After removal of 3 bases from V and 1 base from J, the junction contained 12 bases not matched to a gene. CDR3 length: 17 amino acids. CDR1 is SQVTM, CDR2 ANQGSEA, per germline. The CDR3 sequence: CSVDGAPGGSAKNIQYF. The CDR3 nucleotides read TGCAGCGTTGATGGGGCCCCAGGGGGAAGCGCCAAAAACATTCAGTACTTC.